The clone carrying this T cell receptor beta chain has just a few counts. The data belong to a study of blood T cells in healthy people across ages. For the second PCR, which ran for 7 to 11 cycles, a sample-barcoded 5' primer and a J-beta primer mix were used. TCRdb re-called the 5' RACE reads with MiXCR, one entry per CDR3 protein. Found here are 800,000 or so distinct CDR3 sequences, about 42% of them singletons; the top ten hold 15% to 20%. J gave up 5 bases and V 1 base, and 14 bases lay outside the gene matches. Germline V lookup: CDR1 DFQATT, CDR2 SNEGSKA (reference sequence). The CDR3 runs 17 residues.

The clonotype comes from a man older than 75 in good health. Sequencing input: blood. The genes are TRBV20-1 and TRBJ2-1, with TRBD2 identical over 7 bases. CDR3 DNA sequence: TGCAGTGCTAGAGTGGCGGGAGTCGCCGCGCCGAACAATGAGCAGTTCTTC. It codes for CSARVAGVAAPNNEQFF.